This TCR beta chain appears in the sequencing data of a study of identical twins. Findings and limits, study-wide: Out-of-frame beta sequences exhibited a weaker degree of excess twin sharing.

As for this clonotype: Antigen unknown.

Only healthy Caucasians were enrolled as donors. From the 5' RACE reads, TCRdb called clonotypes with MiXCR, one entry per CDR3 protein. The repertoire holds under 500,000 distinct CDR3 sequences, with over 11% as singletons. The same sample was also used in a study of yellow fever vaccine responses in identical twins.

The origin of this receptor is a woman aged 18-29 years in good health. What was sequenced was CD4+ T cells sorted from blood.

The CDR3 loop is CASSRGRDSSYEQYF. CDR3 bases: TGTGCCAGCAGTCGCGGCCGGGACAGTTCCTACGAGCAGTACTTC. The V gene is TRBV2, the J gene TRBJ2-7, with TRBD1 matching 7 bases. The germline CDR1 and CDR2 sequences are SNHLY and FYNNEI. The CDR3 runs to 15 residues. V was pared by 5 bases and J by 1 base, with 8 bases of the junction left unmatched.